The present TCR beta chain was sequenced within a study of blood T cell repertoires in COVID-19. As for the study in general: Acute-phase and convalescent COVID-19 samples originated in the United States, Italy and Spain. PBMCs, B-cell-depleted T cells, or T cells provided the cDNA or gDNA that made up the material.

Per the study methods: Reference gene primer amplification in the assay estimated nucleated cell counts. TCRdb keeps only in-frame clones here, not all; method: immunoSEQ multiplex PCR. V and J calls plus clone size are reproduced from that table; the DNA served to infer D and trimming. The data hold approximately 110,000 clones, with 80% to 90% observed a single time. The sample taken for sequencing was peripheral blood. The receptor was isolated from a man in his forties with acute or convalescent COVID-19.

For the CDR3, the DNA is TGTGCCAGCAGTCCTCAGACAGGGCCGGATGAAAAACTGTTTTTT. It is translated as CASSPQTGPDEKLFF. The chain couples TRBV27 to TRBJ1-4; 7 bases fit TRBD1. CDR1 is MNHEY and CDR2 is SMNVEV in the germline V gene (reference sequence). There are 15 residues in the CDR3. The V and J ends lost 5 bases and 6 bases, in that order; junction bases with no gene match: 9.